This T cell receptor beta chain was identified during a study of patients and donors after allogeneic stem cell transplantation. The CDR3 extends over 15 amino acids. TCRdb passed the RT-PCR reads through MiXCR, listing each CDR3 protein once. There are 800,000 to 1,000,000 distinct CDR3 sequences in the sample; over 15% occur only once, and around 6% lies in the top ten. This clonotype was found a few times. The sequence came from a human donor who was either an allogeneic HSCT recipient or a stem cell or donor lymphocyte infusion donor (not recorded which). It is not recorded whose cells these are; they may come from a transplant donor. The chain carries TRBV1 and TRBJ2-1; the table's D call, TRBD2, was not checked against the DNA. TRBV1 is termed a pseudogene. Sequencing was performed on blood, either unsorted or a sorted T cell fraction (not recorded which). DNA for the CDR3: TGCACCAGCAGCCTACTGGCGGGAGTTCGAAATGAGCAGTTCTTC. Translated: CTSSLLAGVRNEQFF.